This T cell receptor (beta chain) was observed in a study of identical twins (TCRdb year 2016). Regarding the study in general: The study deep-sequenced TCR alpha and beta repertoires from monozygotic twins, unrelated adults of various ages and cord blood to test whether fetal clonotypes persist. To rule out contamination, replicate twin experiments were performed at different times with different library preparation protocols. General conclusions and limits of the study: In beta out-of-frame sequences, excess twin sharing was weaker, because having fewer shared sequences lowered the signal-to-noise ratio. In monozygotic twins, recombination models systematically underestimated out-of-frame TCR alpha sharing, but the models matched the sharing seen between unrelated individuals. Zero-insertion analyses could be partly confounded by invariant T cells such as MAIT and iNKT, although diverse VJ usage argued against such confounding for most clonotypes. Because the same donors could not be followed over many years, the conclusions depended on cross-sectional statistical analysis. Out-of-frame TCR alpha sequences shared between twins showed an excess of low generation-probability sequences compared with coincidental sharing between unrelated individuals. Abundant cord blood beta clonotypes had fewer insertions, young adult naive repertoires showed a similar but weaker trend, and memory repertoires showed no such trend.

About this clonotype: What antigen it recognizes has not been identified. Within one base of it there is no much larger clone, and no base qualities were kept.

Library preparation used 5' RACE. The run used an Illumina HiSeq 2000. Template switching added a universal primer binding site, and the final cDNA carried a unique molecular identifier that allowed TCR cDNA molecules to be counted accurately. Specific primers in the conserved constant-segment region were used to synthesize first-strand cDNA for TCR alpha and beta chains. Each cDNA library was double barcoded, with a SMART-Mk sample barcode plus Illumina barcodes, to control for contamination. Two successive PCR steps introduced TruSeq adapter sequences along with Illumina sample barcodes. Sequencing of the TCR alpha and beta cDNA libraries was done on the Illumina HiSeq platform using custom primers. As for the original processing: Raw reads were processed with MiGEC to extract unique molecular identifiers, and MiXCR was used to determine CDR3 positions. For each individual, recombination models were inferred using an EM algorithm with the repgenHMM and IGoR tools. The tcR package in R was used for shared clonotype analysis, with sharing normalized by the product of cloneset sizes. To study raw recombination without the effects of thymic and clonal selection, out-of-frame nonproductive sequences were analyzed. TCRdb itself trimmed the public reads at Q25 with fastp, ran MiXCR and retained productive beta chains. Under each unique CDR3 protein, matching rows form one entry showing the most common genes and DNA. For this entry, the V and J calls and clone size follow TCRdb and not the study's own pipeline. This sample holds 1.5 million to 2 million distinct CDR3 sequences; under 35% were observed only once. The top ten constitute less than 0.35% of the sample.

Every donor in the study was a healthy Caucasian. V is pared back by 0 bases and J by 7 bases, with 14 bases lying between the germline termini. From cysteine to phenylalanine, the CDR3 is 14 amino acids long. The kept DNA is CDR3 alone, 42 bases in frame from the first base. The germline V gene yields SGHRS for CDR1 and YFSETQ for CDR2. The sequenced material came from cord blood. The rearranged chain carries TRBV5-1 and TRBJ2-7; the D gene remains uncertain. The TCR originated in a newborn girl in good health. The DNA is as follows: TGCGCCAGCAGCTTGGCCGCTGCTTCACCGGAGCAGTACTTC. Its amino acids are CASSLAAASPEQYF. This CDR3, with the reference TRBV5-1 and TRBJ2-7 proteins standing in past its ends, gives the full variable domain KAGVTQTPRYLIKTRGQQVTLSCSPISGHRSVSWYQQTPGQGLQFLFEYFSETQRNKGNFPGRFSGRQFSNSRSEMNVSTLELGDSALYLCASSLAAASPEQYFGPGTRLTVT.